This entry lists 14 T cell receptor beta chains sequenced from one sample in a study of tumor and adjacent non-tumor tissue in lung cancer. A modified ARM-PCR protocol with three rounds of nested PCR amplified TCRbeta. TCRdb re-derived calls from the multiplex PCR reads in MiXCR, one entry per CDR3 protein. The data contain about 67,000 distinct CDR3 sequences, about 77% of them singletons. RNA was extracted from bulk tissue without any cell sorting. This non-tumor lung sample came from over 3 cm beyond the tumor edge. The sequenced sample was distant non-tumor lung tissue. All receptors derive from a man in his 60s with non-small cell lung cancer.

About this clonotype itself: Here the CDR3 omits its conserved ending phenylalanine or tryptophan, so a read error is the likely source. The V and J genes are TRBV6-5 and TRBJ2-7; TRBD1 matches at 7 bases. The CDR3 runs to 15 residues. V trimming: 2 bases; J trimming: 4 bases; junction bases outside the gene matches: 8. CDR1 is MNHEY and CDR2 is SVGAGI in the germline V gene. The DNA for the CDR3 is TGTGCCAGCAGTTACAGGGCTGGACAGGTTTACGAGCAGTACTTA. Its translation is CASSYRAGQVYEQYL.

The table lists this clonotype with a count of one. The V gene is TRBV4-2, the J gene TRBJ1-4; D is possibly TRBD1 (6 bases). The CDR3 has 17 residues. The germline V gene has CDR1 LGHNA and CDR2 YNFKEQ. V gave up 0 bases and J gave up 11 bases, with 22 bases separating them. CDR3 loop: CASSQESGYREDGKLFF. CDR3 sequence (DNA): TGTGCCAGCAGCCAAGAGTCAGGCTACAGGGAGGATGGGAAACTGTTTTTT.

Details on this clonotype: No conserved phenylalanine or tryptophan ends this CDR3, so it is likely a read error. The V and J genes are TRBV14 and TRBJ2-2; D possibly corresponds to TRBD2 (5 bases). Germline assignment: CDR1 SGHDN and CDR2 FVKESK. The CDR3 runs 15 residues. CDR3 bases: TGTGTCAGCAGCCAAGTTAGAGCGGCCACCAGGGAGCTGTTTTAT. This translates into CVSSQVRAATRELFY.

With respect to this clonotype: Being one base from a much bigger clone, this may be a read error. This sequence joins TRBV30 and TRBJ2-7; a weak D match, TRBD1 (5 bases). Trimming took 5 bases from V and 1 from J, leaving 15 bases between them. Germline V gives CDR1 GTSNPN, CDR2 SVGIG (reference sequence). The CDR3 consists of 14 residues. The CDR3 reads CAWEGEGVSYEQYF. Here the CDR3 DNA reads TGTGCCTGGGAAGGGGAAGGGGTATCCTACGAGCAGTACTTC.

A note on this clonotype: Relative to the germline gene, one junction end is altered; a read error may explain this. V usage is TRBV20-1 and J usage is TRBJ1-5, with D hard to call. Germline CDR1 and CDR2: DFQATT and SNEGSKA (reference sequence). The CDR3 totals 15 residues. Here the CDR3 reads CSARVLGRLRQPQHF. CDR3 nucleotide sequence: TGTAGTGCTAGAGTTCTTGGCAGACTCAGGCAGCCCCAGCATTTT.

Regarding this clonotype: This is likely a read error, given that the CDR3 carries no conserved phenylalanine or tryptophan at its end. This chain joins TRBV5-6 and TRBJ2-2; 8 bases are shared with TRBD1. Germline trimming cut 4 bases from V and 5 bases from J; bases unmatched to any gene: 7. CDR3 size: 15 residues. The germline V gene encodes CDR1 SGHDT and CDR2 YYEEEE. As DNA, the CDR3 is TGTGCCAGCAGCATTTGGACAGGGCCTACCGGGGAGCTGTTTTCT. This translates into CASSIWTGPTGELFS.

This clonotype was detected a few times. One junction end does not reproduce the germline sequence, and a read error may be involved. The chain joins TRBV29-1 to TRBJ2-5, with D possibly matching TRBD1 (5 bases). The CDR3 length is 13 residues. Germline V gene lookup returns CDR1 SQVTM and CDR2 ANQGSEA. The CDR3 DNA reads TGCAGCGTTGCAGACAGATACCAAGAGGCCCAGTACTTC. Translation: CSVADRYQEAQYF.

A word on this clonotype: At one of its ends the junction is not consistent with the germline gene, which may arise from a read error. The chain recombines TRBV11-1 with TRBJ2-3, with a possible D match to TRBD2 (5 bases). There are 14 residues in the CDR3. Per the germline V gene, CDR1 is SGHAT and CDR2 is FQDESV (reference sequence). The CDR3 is CASSLARDTDTQYF. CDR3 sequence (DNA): TGTGCCAGTAGCTTAGCGCGCGACACAGATACGCAGTATTTT.

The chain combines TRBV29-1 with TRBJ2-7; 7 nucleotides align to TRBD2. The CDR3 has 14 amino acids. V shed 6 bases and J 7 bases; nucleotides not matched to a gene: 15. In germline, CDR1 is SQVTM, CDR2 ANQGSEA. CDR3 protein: CSVCTGTISYEQYV. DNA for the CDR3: TGCAGCGTATGCACCGGGACTATTAGCTATGAGCAGTACGTC.

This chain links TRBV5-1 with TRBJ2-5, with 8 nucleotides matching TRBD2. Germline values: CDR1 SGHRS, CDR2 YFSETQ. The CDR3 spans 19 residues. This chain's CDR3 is CAGSLYPSGRGPNQETQYF. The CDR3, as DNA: TGCGCTGGCAGTTTGTACCCCAGCGGGAGAGGCCCAAATCAAGAGACCCAGTACTTC.

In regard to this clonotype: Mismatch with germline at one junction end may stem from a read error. CDR3 region: CTSSSSSLVTQYF. CDR3 nucleotides: TGTACCAGCAGTTCCTCCTCATTAGTGACCCAGTACTTC. V usage is TRBV12-3 or TRBV12-4 and J usage is TRBJ2-5; no clear D gene. This CDR3 comprises 13 residues.

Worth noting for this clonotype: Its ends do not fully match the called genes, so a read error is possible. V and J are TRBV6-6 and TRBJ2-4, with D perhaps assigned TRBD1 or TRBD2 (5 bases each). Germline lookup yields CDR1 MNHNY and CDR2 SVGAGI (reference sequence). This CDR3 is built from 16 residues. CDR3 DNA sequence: TGTGCTAGCAGTTCTCGACAGAGGGCGACCAAAAACATTCAGTACTTC. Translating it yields CASSSRQRATKNIQYF.

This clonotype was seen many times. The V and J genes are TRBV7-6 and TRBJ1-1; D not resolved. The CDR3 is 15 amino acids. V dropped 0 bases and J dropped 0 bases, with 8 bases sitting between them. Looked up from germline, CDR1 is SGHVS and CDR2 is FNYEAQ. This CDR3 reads CASSLAIGMNTEAFF. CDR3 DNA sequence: TGTGCCAGCAGCTTAGCAATCGGGATGAACACTGAAGCTTTCTTT. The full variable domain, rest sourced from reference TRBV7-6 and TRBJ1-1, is GAGVSQSPRYKVTKRGQDVALRCDPISGHVSLYWYRQALGQGPEFLTYFNYEAQQDKSGLPNDRFSAERPEGSISTLTIQRTEQRDSAMYRCASSLAIGMNTEAFFGQGTRLTVV.

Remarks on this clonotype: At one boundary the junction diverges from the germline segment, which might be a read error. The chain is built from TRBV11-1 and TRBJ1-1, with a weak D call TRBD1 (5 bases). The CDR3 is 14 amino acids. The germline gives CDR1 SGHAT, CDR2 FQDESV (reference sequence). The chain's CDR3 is CASSLGTGLVGVYF. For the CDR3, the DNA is TGTGCCAGCAGCTTGGGAACAGGCTTGGTTGGAGTTTACTTC.